Below, 26 T cell receptor beta chains from the same sample are listed, as sequenced in a study of blood T cell repertoires in COVID-19. Method: immunoSEQ multiplex PCR; TCRdb's copy keeps in-frame clones and lacks some. The sample lists approximately 70,000 clones, about 89% seen once, with around 13% in the top ten. Sequenced: peripheral blood. All receptors come from an older woman with acute or convalescent COVID-19.

The chain carries TRBV5-1 and TRBJ2-1; TRBD2 matches 10 bases. V lost 4 bases, J lost 5 bases, and 18 bases stayed unmatched. The CDR3 loop spans 19 amino acids. The germline V gene encodes CDR1 SGHRS and CDR2 YFSETQ. CDR3 in DNA: TGCGCCAGCAGCGCGACCCAGCGGCTAGCGGGGGCCGACAACAATGAGCAGTTCTTC. Translation: CASSATQRLAGADNNEQFF.

V usage is TRBV10-3 and J usage is TRBJ2-7, with TRBD2 matching over 11 bases. CDR1 and CDR2 from the germline V gene are ENHRY and SYGVKD. The CDR3 is 16 amino acids. Trimming at V came to 5 bases and at J to 2 bases, leaving 8 bases not matched to a gene. CDR3 protein: CAISSETSGGTYEQYF. As DNA, the CDR3 is TGTGCCATCAGTTCCGAAACTAGCGGGGGTACCTACGAGCAGTACTTC.

The CDR3 DNA is TGTGCCAGCAGCTTTAGGCATCACTGGCGGTCGCCCCAGCATTTT. This translates into CASSFRHHWRSPQHF. The V call is TRBV5-7, the J call TRBJ1-5; the D is unclear. TRBV5-7 is annotated as an ORF whose role is uncertain. CDR3 length equals 15 residues. V was shortened by 2 bases and J by 9 bases, with 18 bases between the two germline ends.

This chain connects TRBV5-6 to TRBJ2-7, with D possibly being TRBD1 (6 bases). The ends were cut back, 2 bases at V and 7 bases at J, with 13 bases in the middle. The CDR3 spans 13 residues. The germline CDR1 and CDR2 sequences are SGHDT and YYEEEE. CDR3 nucleotides: TGTGCCAGCAGCTTTCTGGGGGCGCCGGAGCAGTACTTC. Translated: CASSFLGAPEQYF.

The gene calls are TRBV5-1 and TRBJ2-5; D unresolved. Looked up from germline, CDR1 is SGHRS and CDR2 is YFSETQ. This CDR3 comprises 13 residues. Trimming pared 1 base from V and 1 base from J, leaving 5 bases between. The CDR3 bases are TGCGCCAGCAGCTTGATCAGCCAAGAGACCCAGTACTTC. Encoded protein: CASSLISQETQYF.

V usage is TRBV3-1 (or the pseudogene TRBV3-2) and J usage is TRBJ2-7, with a tentative D call TRBD1 (5 bases). The CDR3 runs 14 residues. Germline values: CDR1 LGHDT, CDR2 YNNKEL (reference sequence). V lost 2 bases, J lost 5 bases, and 13 bases lay in between. DNA for the CDR3: TGTGCCAGCAGCCAAACCTCAGGGTACGACGAGCAGTACTTC. Translated: CASSQTSGYDEQYF.

J is TRBJ1-5 and V is TRBV5-4; 9 bases fit TRBD1. The CDR3 runs 17 residues. The junction had 9 bases not matched to a gene; V was cut back by 2 bases and J by 3 bases. Germline-derived CDR1 and CDR2 are SGHNT and YYREEE (reference sequence). CDR3 residues: CASSFSPGTGFNQPQHF. In DNA, the CDR3 is TGTGCCAGCAGCTTCAGTCCCGGGACAGGGTTCAATCAGCCCCAGCATTTT.

V is TRBV19 and J is TRBJ2-2, with 10 nucleotides matching TRBD1. Germline V gene data show CDR1 as LNHDA and CDR2 as SQIVND (reference sequence). J was trimmed by 8 bases and V by 7 bases; bases with no gene match: 7. The CDR3 sequence is 14 residues long. CDR3 in amino acids: CASTLTGGGGELFF. The CDR3 nucleotides are TGTGCCAGTACCTTGACAGGGGGCGGAGGGGAGCTGTTTTTT.

The V and J genes are TRBV2 and TRBJ1-1, with no clear D. There are 13 residues in the CDR3. Germline V gives CDR1 SNHLY, CDR2 FYNNEI. Between the trimmed V and J ends, which lost 7 bases and 4 bases, there was a span of 13 bases. CDR3 protein: CASTRVRSTEAFF. DNA for the CDR3: TGTGCCAGCACGCGAGTCCGGTCCACTGAAGCTTTCTTT.

The count of this clone is one. The chain employs TRBV2 and TRBJ2-7; possibly TRBD1 for D (5 bases). V lost 10 bases and J 6 bases, leaving 19 bases between the germline ends. CDR1 is SNHLY, CDR2 FYNNEI, per germline. The CDR3 contains 13 residues. CDR3 sequence (DNA): TGTGCCACCCAAGAGTCCACAGGATCCGAGCAGTACTTC. Its translation is CATQESTGSEQYF.

This chain links TRBV5-1 with TRBJ2-5; D ambiguous. Between the trimmed V and J ends, which lost 2 bases and 3 bases, there was a span of 8 bases. Germline CDR1 SGHRS, CDR2 YFSETQ. The CDR3 is 13 amino acids. CDR3 coding DNA: TGCGCCAGCAGCTTTCAATCAGAAGAGACCCAGTACTTC. Amino acids: CASSFQSEETQYF.

This chain links TRBV6-6 with TRBJ2-1; D call uncertain. V lost 2 bases and J lost 7, with 6 bases in between. From germline, CDR1 is MNHNY and CDR2 SVGAGI (reference sequence). The CDR3 spans 12 residues. In nucleotides, the CDR3 is TGTGCCAGCAGTTACGTGAGAAATGAGCAGTTCTTC. It specifies CASSYVRNEQFF.

The J gene is TRBJ1-5, the V gene TRBV19; D is unresolved. The germline V gene has CDR1 LNHDA and CDR2 SQIVND (reference sequence). This CDR3 region has 13 residues. Trimming cost V 9 bases and J 8 bases, with 17 bases left between them. CDR3 nucleotides: TGTGCCAGCCACGGGTTGAGAGGGAAGCCCCAGCATTTT. It is translated as CASHGLRGKPQHF.

V and J are TRBV7-2 and TRBJ2-1, with 7 bases lining up with TRBD1. The CDR3 loop spans 14 amino acids. Germline V gene sequence: CDR1 SGHTA, CDR2 FQGNSA. V lost 3 bases and J lost 7; bases outside the gene matches: 6. The CDR3 loop reads CASSFDRVRNEQFF. The CDR3 DNA reads TGTGCCAGCAGCTTCGACAGGGTTCGGAATGAGCAGTTCTTC.

This clone was recorded once. The chain combines TRBV5-4 with TRBJ2-7; D unresolved. The CDR3 totals 15 residues. V gave up 0 bases and J gave up 0 bases, with 10 bases separating them. CDR1 is SGHNT and CDR2 is YYREEE in the germline V gene (reference sequence). The CDR3 here is CASSLGQASSYEQYF. As DNA, the CDR3 is TGTGCCAGCAGCTTGGGGCAGGCTTCCTCCTACGAGCAGTACTTC. Drawing the rest from reference TRBV5-4 and TRBJ2-7, the complete variable domain is ETGVTQSPTHLIKTRGQQVTLRCSSQSGHNTVSWYQQALGQGPQFIFQYYREEENGRGNFPPRFSGLQFPNYSSELNVNALELDDSALYLCASSLGQASSYEQYFGPGTRLTVT.

This clone was observed a handful of times. This chain joins TRBV5-4 and TRBJ2-1, with 9 bases identical to TRBD1. Germline V gene lookup returns CDR1 SGHNT and CDR2 YYREEE (reference sequence). The CDR3 totals 14 residues. J lost 2 bases, V lost 7 bases, and 4 bases had no gene match. CDR3 nucleotides: TGTGCCAGCGCCCGGGACAGGGCCTACAATGAGCAGTTCTTC. Protein sequence: CASARDRAYNEQFF.

This clone was counted a few times. Here the CDR3 DNA reads TGTGCCAGCAGTTCAGGGACAGGGGAGGATACGCAGTATTTT. Protein product: CASSSGTGEDTQYF. The chain joins TRBV6-5 to TRBJ2-3, with 10 bases identical to TRBD1. CDR1 and CDR2 from the germline V gene are MNHEY and SVGAGI. Losses at the gene ends were 4 bases for V and 6 bases for J; bases not matched to a gene: 4. CDR3 size: 14 residues.

The rearrangement joins TRBV12-3 or TRBV12-4 to TRBJ1-6; 7 bases align to TRBD1. The V segment lost 8 bases and the J segment 6 bases; nucleotides outside the gene matches: 4. The CDR3 consists of 13 residues. Here the CDR3 DNA reads TGTGCCAGCCACAGGGGTTTTAATTCACCCCTCCACTTT. As protein: CASHRGFNSPLHF.

The V and J genes are TRBV7-2 and TRBJ1-4; D gene uncertain. Germline V lookup: CDR1 SGHTA, CDR2 FQGNSA. V lost 3 bases to trimming and J lost 0 bases, with 5 bases between them. The CDR3 has 14 residues. DNA of the CDR3: TGTGCCAGCAGCTTTATTGCAACTAATGAAAAACTGTTTTTT. Translating gives CASSFIATNEKLFF.

The chain recombines TRBV9 with TRBJ2-2; 7 nucleotides match TRBD2. V trimming: 0 bases; J trimming: 4 bases; junction bases outside the gene matches: 6. Germline values: CDR1 SGDLS, CDR2 YYNGEE. This CDR3 has 16 amino acids. This CDR3 reads CASSVGGGGLTGELFF. The CDR3 region has the DNA TGTGCCAGCAGCGTAGGTGGCGGGGGACTCACCGGGGAGCTGTTTTTT.

The gene calls are TRBV5-1 and TRBJ2-5, with 12 bases fitting TRBD2. V shed 4 bases, J shed 2 bases, and the junction held 9 bases outside the gene matches. Germline V lookup: CDR1 SGHRS, CDR2 YFSETQ. This CDR3 has 17 residues. CDR3 bases: TGCGCCAGCAGCATCACTAGCGGGGGGAGTTCTCAAGAGACCCAGTACTTC. Encoded protein: CASSITSGGSSQETQYF.

The chain employs TRBV24-1 and TRBJ1-2; TRBD1 aligns across 7 bases. Germline assignment: CDR1 KGHDR and CDR2 SFDVKD. J was trimmed by 7 bases and V by 1 base; bases with no gene match: 8. The CDR3 runs 15 residues. CDR3 region: CATSDFRQGGGGYTF. In DNA, the CDR3 is TGTGCCACCAGTGATTTTCGGCAGGGGGGAGGTGGCTACACCTTC.

The V and J genes are TRBV7-2 and TRBJ2-3; no reliable D call. Germline assignment: CDR1 SGHTA and CDR2 FQGNSA. Trimming left V 5 bases short and J 9 bases short, with 12 bases between. This CDR3 comprises 12 residues. The CDR3 region has the DNA TGTGCCAGCAGCACGGTTACTTGGACGCAGTATTTT. Protein product: CASSTVTWTQYF.

The rearrangement links TRBV24-1 to TRBJ2-2, with D tentatively TRBD1 (7 bases). CDR1 is KGHDR, CDR2 SFDVKD, per germline. V was shortened by 0 bases and J by 5 bases, with 12 bases between the two germline ends. The CDR3 has 16 amino acids. The CDR3 bases are TGTGCCACCAGTGATTTGAACAGGGGAGGTACCGGGGAGCTGTTTTTT. It encodes CATSDLNRGGTGELFF.

The chain recombines TRBV6-5 with TRBJ2-7; unclear D gene. There are 14 residues in the CDR3. Germline CDR1 is MNHEY and CDR2 is SVGAGI. Trimming left V 0 bases short and J 4 bases short, with 10 bases between. The CDR3 loop is CASSYSLLRYEQYF. In nucleotides, the CDR3 is TGTGCCAGCAGTTACTCCCTGTTGAGGTACGAGCAGTACTTC.

The chain joins TRBV6-5 to TRBJ2-7; maybe TRBD2 (6 bases). Trimming pared 6 bases from V and 7 bases from J, leaving 13 bases between. Per germline, CDR1 MNHEY and CDR2 SVGAGI. This CDR3 comprises 12 residues. This chain's CDR3 is CASSSTRGEQYF. DNA of the CDR3: TGTGCCAGCAGCTCAACTCGGGGGGAGCAGTACTTC.